This TCR beta chain was recorded in a study of graft-versus-host responses after intestinal transplantation. Per the germline V gene, CDR1 is MNHNY and CDR2 is SVGAGI (reference sequence). This CDR3 spans 10 amino acids. V lost 6 bases to trimming and J lost 4 bases, with 1 base between them. On this clone: Its antigen is as yet unknown.

Study-level results: Some GvH clones appeared in ileal mucosa or blood before recipient bone marrow. Peak levels of circulating GvH clones tracked with early post-transplant HvG declines.

Assay: immunoSEQ multiplex PCR; the TCRdb copy retains only in-frame clones and omits some. This sample has about 64,000 clones, with roughly 89% found just once. The genes are TRBV6-6 and TRBJ1-3; no firm D call. Here the sequenced sample was bone marrow, taken nearly 750 days after intestinal transplantation. The TCR sequence derives from a human patient who received an intestinal transplant, so some T cells may come from the graft donor. The CDR3 nucleotides are TGTGCCAGCAGAGGAAACACCATATATTTT. Protein product: CASRGNTIYF.